Listed here is a single T cell receptor beta chain. No antigen is known for it. CDR1 and CDR2 are drawn from the germline V gene: SQVTM, ANQGSEA. Spanning cysteine to phenylalanine, the CDR3 consists of 16 amino acids. This entry keeps only the CDR3 DNA: 48 bases, framed from base 1. From V the trimming removes 5 bases and from J it removes 7 bases, while the gene matches leave 12 bases of the junction unaccounted for. Libraries were built with the immunoSEQ multiplex PCR assay. For the multiplex PCR, a mixture combining 60 forward primers for TCR Vbeta segments and 13 reverse primers for TCR Jbeta segments was used. The CDR3 region of rearranged TCR beta genes was amplified from genomic DNA with a multiplex PCR assay. The amplified TCR beta libraries were sequenced on the Illumina HiSeq System as 87-base-pair reads. Turning to the authors' computational methods: Across the 500 to 700 repertoires, a later analysis counted some 81 million unique TCR beta chains, approximately 12 million of which were shared by at least two donors. A nearest-neighbor algorithm error-corrected the raw reads and collapsed the reads into unique sequences, merging closely related sequences to remove PCR and sequencing errors. CDR3 sequences were aligned to IMGT reference sequences to assign V, D and J gene segments. Each retained sequence needed at least a six-nucleotide match to both a V gene segment and a J gene segment. Rearrangements were classified as productive when the CDR3 lacked stop codons and remained in frame with V and J, and all other rearrangements were classified as non-productive. Following IMGT convention, CDR3 was defined as the stretch from the second conserved V-encoded cysteine up to the conserved J-encoded phenylalanine. Sequences without an unambiguous match to a single V gene segment were excluded from the earlier analysis of approximately 600 of the donors. An earlier analysis of some 500 of the donors classified V segments as functional when productive rearrangements were above 56.7% and as segregating when the standard deviation between donors was above 5%. A statistical classification framework was built for diagnosing cytomegalovirus status from the catalog of TCR beta chain sequences. V and J gene assignment, in a later analysis, came from comparing TCR nucleotide sequences with IMGT/GENE-DB human TR gene sequences. Using the TCRdist pipeline, a later analysis assigned CDR3 sequences along with most-parsimonious VDJ recombination scenarios. In a later analysis, every TCR beta chain was defined by the combination of its CDR3 amino acid sequence and its V-gene family, and reads without a unique V-gene family were dropped. To address suspected cross-contamination and a sequencing artifact, a later analysis removed 592 highly shared, low-generation-probability nucleotide sequences. In a later analysis, a clonal expansion index for each public chain was calculated from normalized within-repertoire ranks of inferred template counts. In a later analysis, generation probabilities were computed with a VDJ recombination model fitted to out-of-frame rearrangements, and the resulting probabilities were checked against IGoR. A later analysis scored TCR-TCR, TCR-HLA and TCR-CMV co-occurrence with hypergeometric tests, applying a repertoire-size bias correction to TCR pairs. In a later analysis, false discovery rates were estimated by permuting HLA or CMV assignments 20 times. In a later analysis, co-occurring TCRs were grouped using DBSCAN, and TCRdist sequence similarity was added for clustering within HLA-allele-positive subsets. For co-occurrence clustering, repertoires with fewer than 30,000 or more than 120,000 public chains were excluded, along with several repertoires with anomalous nucleotide sharing. TCRdb took this table from immuneACCESS and kept in-frame rearrangements with V and J called. Such tables lack part of the clones; where checked against another copy, unresolved V genes explain under half of the gap, and the rest is unexplained. The V and J calls and clone size come from that table; D and trimming were worked out from the DNA. This sample's table contains roughly 150,000 clones. Together, the top ten hold around 1.5% of the sample.

The data were obtained in a study of cytomegalovirus exposure and HLA in healthy donors (TCRdb year 2017). Study-wide context: According to an earlier analysis of a few hundred of the donors, 150 million to 200 million T cells yielded 117 million unique TCR beta sequences and approximately 280 Gb of sequence data. The study profiled the T cell repertoires of about 720 subjects by immunosequencing and related them to cytomegalovirus serostatus. Alongside the repertoire data, information on donor age, sex, ethnicity and CMV serostatus was compiled. Approximately 300 gigabases of sequencing data and approximately 91 million unique TCR sequences made up an early release that covered 500 to 650 HLA-typed donors. In a later analysis, previously published TCR beta repertoires from several hundred donors were re-analyzed and high-resolution HLA genotyping was added so that TCR occurrence patterns could be studied. On average, roughly 240,000 unique TCR beta nucleotide sequences were sequenced per donor among a few hundred genotyped donors of the cohort, with 15% to 20% of those sequences being non-productive. In the later analysis, no new phenotypic data were used to find candidate immune exposures; instead, reliance was placed on TCR beta sequences and their occurrence across donors. All discovery cohort repertoires had been generated on a single sequencing platform. To predict cytomegalovirus infection status, the study combined high-throughput TCR immunosequencing, statistical association of individual TCRs with disease status, and machine learning. The genetic ancestry cluster associated with self-reported Caucasian donors included 65% to 90% of the 398 genotyped donors. Five DR-DQ haplotypes were handled as single units for association and clustering, since linkage in the cohort was strong. The study aimed to test whether signatures of past pathogen exposure could be identified by cataloging public T cell receptors. The number of typed donors differed by locus: about 620-640 for A, B, C, DRB1 and DQB1; about 520 for DQA1; about 600 for DPA1; and roughly 450 for DPB1. Class I and class II HLA loci were covered by the typing at four-digit resolution. In addition to the first cohort of around 670 subjects, a separate validation cohort of under 150 different subjects was used. In a later genetic analysis, genome-wide SNP genotypes for about 55% of the roughly 700 donors were used, and that subset was treated as a discovery cohort. To decide whether each TCR beta V gene segment behaved as functional or pseudogenic, an earlier analysis of approximately 600 of the donors relied on high-throughput TCR beta sequencing. What the research found in general, with its limitations: Roughly uniform sequencing depth across donors was assumed in presence/absence analyses, although this assumption may not hold. A further reported finding was that TCR beta sequences accurately predicted the HLA-A and HLA-B alleles for most subjects in the first cohort. A few of the identified cytomegalovirus-associated TCR beta chains were confirmed in vitro to be specific for cytomegalovirus antigens. While some public TCRs were present in many individuals, most TCR sequences turned up only very rarely across donors. In a later analysis, around 17,000 TCR beta sequences were associated with specific HLA alleles at a false discovery rate of 0.05. The earlier analysis of about 600 of the donors excluded roughly 17 rarely observed V segments, including chromosome 9 orphons, because counts were too low. The cohort was sequenced for TCR beta chains only, and without alpha or paired-chain data the features that could be detected were limited. Assigning TCR associations to individual alleles was difficult when HLA alleles, especially DR and DQ, strongly co-occurred. Because HLA typing was unavailable for some donors at each locus, only the typed subset was used in association tests. It was suggested by the authors that the approach could potentially be generalized to other disease states and immunological phenotypes. The study listed 164 TCR beta chains as associated with cytomegalovirus. The only immune exposure information available for the cohort was CMV serostatus. Correlated functional status among segregating V segments might reflect linkage disequilibrium, but an unknown experimental factor could not be ruled out. A later genetic analysis associated a missense DCLRE1C variant with V-gene and J-gene trimming of TCR beta chains, and an independent cohort replicated the association. Broadly in line with IMGT annotations, most TCR beta V segments showed up in productive rearrangements about 90% or about 30% of the time in an earlier analysis of a few hundred of the donors. A cluster of highly shared sequence variants was judged likely to be a technical artifact of the sequencing pipeline. A later analysis found that TCR association rates varied across HLA loci, with DRB1 alleles showing the most associated TCRs and HLA-C alleles the fewest. According to a later analysis, most CMV-associated TCR beta chains appeared to be HLA-restricted, and the HLA associations seemed to be driven largely by CMV exposure. Several of the top co-occurrence clusters appeared to be linked to parvovirus B19, influenza, CMV and Epstein-Barr virus, according to a later analysis. According to a later genetic analysis, donors in an Asian-associated ancestry cluster had fewer N-insertions in productive TCRs than the approximately 710-donor mean. A later analysis found that HLA-associated TCR beta chains were more clonally expanded and had lower generation probabilities than equally common non-associated chains. In both the original and validation cohorts, the classifier was reported to diagnose cytomegalovirus status with high specificity and sensitivity. Because the 87-base-pair reads could not distinguish some IMGT-functional V segments, including TRBV6-2 and TRBV6-3, those segments were excluded.

The cohort consisted of hundreds of healthy bone marrow donors. All cohort members were sampled while nominally healthy, although unrecorded immune exposures were likely present. The donor tested CMV seronegative and was one of the 352 seronegative cohort members. Every donor gave a peripheral blood sample, and the peripheral blood mononuclear cells from that sample were used for TCR beta sequencing. The Qiagen DNeasy Blood Extraction Kit was used to extract genomic DNA from the blood cell samples. Sequenced sample: PBMCs. The rearranged chain carries TRBV29-1 and TRBJ2-1; TRBD2 fits 12 bases in the junction. This sequence originates from a woman aged 45-59 years in good health and CMV-seronegative. The nucleotide sequence is given as TGCAGCGTTTTCGGACTAGCGGGAAGGAACGGGAATGAGCAGTTCTTC. This codes for CSVFGLAGRNGNEQFF.